These 27 T cell receptor beta chains came from one sample sequenced in a study of identical twins. Each CDR3 protein is one row after TCRdb ran MiXCR on the 5' RACE reads. The repertoire holds 640,000 or so distinct CDR3 sequences, with around 6% as singletons. The sequenced material came from naive T cells sorted from blood. All receptors derive from a man aged 18 to 29 in good health.

The gene calls are TRBV11-1 and TRBJ2-6; perhaps D is TRBD1 or TRBD2 (5 bases each). Germline V gene data show CDR1 as SGHAT and CDR2 as FQDESV (reference sequence). This CDR3 region has 18 residues. Trimming left V 2 bases short and J 1 base short, with 15 bases between. The CDR3 loop reads CASSLMGPRLSGANVLTF. In DNA form, the CDR3 reads TGTGCCAGCAGCTTAATGGGACCTAGGCTTTCTGGGGCCAACGTCCTGACTTTC.

This clonotype was seen ten or more times. The chain uses TRBV28 and TRBJ1-2; D may be TRBD1 (5 bases). Germline V gene data show CDR1 as MDHEN and CDR2 as SYDVKM. V was shortened by 8 bases and J by 5 bases, with 15 bases between the two germline ends. The CDR3 runs 13 residues. CDR3 DNA: TGTGCCAGCGCCACTCGGGGACGGTATGGCTACACCTTC. Amino acids: CASATRGRYGYTF.

V and J are TRBV7-2 and TRBJ2-1, with D perhaps TRBD2 (5 bases). CDR1 SGHTA and CDR2 FQGNSA come from the germline V gene. The CDR3 extends over 16 amino acids. Trimming took 5 bases from V and 0 from J, leaving 14 bases between them. CDR3 DNA sequence: TGTGCCAGCAGCCTCGTCCTAGCTAGCTCCTACAATGAGCAGTTCTTC. It is translated as CASSLVLASSYNEQFF.

This clonotype was seen ten or more times. V and J are TRBV6-5 and TRBJ2-1; 7 nucleotides agree with TRBD2. This CDR3 is 16 amino acids long. CDR1 and CDR2 (germline): MNHEY, SVGAGI. V lost 2 bases to trimming and J lost 4 bases; unmatched junction nucleotides: 8. CDR3 residues: CASSYRTSPKYNEQFF. CDR3 sequence (DNA): TGTGCCAGCAGTTACCGGACTAGTCCGAAATACAATGAGCAGTTCTTC.

This clonotype appeared a few times. The rearrangement uses TRBV5-8 and TRBJ2-7; D perhaps matches TRBD1 (5 bases). CDR1 is SGHTS and CDR2 is YDEGEE in the germline V gene. This CDR3 region has 15 residues. V lost 0 bases, J lost 1 base, and 11 bases lay in between. The CDR3 is CASSLGTLLSYEQYV. The CDR3 DNA is TGTGCCAGCAGCTTGGGGACACTTCTTTCCTACGAGCAGTACGTC.

In its sample, this clonotype was seen many times. This chain's CDR3 is CSVVTGYEQYV. The CDR3 coding sequence is TGCAGCGTCGTCACAGGATACGAGCAGTACGTC. The chain joins TRBV29-1 to TRBJ2-7; a weak D match, TRBD1 (5 bases). The CDR3 is made up of 11 amino acids. Germline V lookup: CDR1 SQVTM, CDR2 ANQGSEA. V lost 6 bases to trimming and J lost 4 bases, with 10 bases between them.

This clonotype appeared a few times. The J gene is TRBJ2-3, the V gene TRBV29-1; D tentatively fits TRBD1 or TRBD2 (5 bases each). This CDR3 comprises 15 residues. Germline values: CDR1 SQVTM, CDR2 ANQGSEA. Trimming pared 1 base from V and 4 bases from J, leaving 15 bases between. In DNA form, the CDR3 reads TGCAGCGTTGAAGGGGTCAGGGTCGGGGCAGATACGCAGTATTTT. Amino acid sequence: CSVEGVRVGADTQYF.

The chain links TRBV18 to TRBJ2-2, with 9 bases aligning to TRBD1. After removal of 5 bases from V and 1 base from J, the junction contained 5 bases not matched to a gene. CDR3 size: 16 residues. Per germline, CDR1 KGHSH and CDR2 LQKENI. The CDR3 sequence: CASSAPGQGNTGELFF. The CDR3 DNA sequence: TGTGCCAGCTCAGCTCCGGGACAGGGGAACACCGGGGAGCTGTTTTTT.

This clonotype has a handful of counts. The gene calls are TRBV12-3 or TRBV12-4 and TRBJ2-1; possibly TRBD2 for D (6 bases). V was shortened by 3 bases and J by 4 bases, with 10 bases between the two germline ends. CDR3 length: 14 amino acids. CDR3 amino acids: CASSFPGAYNEQFF. CDR3 in DNA: TGTGCCAGCAGTTTCCCGGGAGCATACAATGAGCAGTTCTTC.

At least ten counts were recorded for this clonotype. The chain recombines TRBV6-1 with TRBJ1-5; a weak D match, TRBD1 (6 bases). V was shortened by 10 bases and J by 2 bases, with 15 bases between the two germline ends. Germline V gene sequence: CDR1 MNHNS, CDR2 SASEGT. This CDR3 spans 14 amino acids. The CDR3 spells CATRIRQGNQPQHF. CDR3 bases: TGTGCCACCAGAATAAGACAGGGCAATCAGCCCCAGCATTTT.

This clonotype was observed a few times. CDR3 sequence (DNA): TGCGCCAGCAGCACTGGGGCCCCCACAGATTTTGAAAAACTGTTTTTT. Its translation: CASSTGAPTDFEKLFF. J is TRBJ1-4 and V is TRBV5-1; possibly TRBD1 for D (5 bases). Trimming took off 4 bases at V and 7 bases at J, with 20 bases between the two ends. This CDR3 contains 16 residues. Germline V gene data show CDR1 as SGHRS and CDR2 as YFSETQ.

Ten or more counts support this clonotype. V and J are TRBV29-1 and TRBJ1-4; D perhaps matches TRBD1 (5 bases). The CDR3 is made up of 13 amino acids. CDR1 SQVTM and CDR2 ANQGSEA come from the germline V gene. With 6 bases removed from V and 8 bases from J, the gap between germline ends came to 16 bases. CDR3 coding DNA: TGCAGCGTGCGCGGGACCTCCAGGGAAAAACTGTTTTTT. It yields the protein CSVRGTSREKLFF.

There are many counts of this clonotype. This rearrangement joins TRBV6-1 to TRBJ2-1; 15 bases fit TRBD2. With V trimmed by 6 bases and J by 10 bases, 1 base remained unmatched. The length of the CDR3 is 13 residues. From germline, CDR1 is MNHNS and CDR2 SASEGT. This CDR3 is CASRGTSGREQFF. CDR3 nucleotide sequence: TGTGCCAGCAGGGGGACTAGCGGGAGGGAGCAGTTCTTC.

There are many counts of this clonotype. The chain uses TRBV7-2 and TRBJ2-7, with 10 bases identical to TRBD2. There are 15 residues in the CDR3. The V gene's germline CDR1 is SGHTA and CDR2 FQGNSA. V shed 3 bases, J shed 3 bases, and the junction held 5 bases outside the gene matches. The CDR3 protein is CASSFSLAGDYEQYF. CDR3 coding DNA: TGTGCCAGCAGCTTCTCGCTAGCGGGAGACTACGAGCAGTACTTC. The full variable domain, with the rest looked up from reference TRBV7-2 and TRBJ2-7, is GAGVSQSPSNKVTEKGKDVELRCDPISGHTALYWYRQSLGQGLEFLIYFQGNSAPDKSGLPSDRFSAERTGGSVSTLTIQRTQQEDSAVYLCASSFSLAGDYEQYFGPGTRLTVT.

The V call is TRBV5-1, the J call TRBJ2-3; tentatively, D is TRBD2 (6 bases). The CDR3 runs 16 residues. Germline CDR1 SGHRS, CDR2 YFSETQ. Trimming left V 0 bases short and J 6 bases short, with 17 bases between. The CDR3: CASSLASRGEADTQYF. Written as DNA, the CDR3 is TGCGCCAGCAGCTTGGCCAGTCGAGGGGAGGCGGATACGCAGTATTTT.

This clonotype came up many times. The chain employs TRBV28 and TRBJ2-7; 9 bases map to TRBD1. The germline V gene encodes CDR1 MDHEN and CDR2 SYDVKM. V shed 7 bases, J shed 6 bases, and the junction held 7 bases outside the gene matches. This CDR3 has 13 amino acids. CDR3 coding DNA: TGTGCCAGCAACTGGGACAGGGAAGGCGAGCAGTACTTC. Translation: CASNWDREGEQYF.

This clonotype has ten or more counts. The chain recombines TRBV12-3 or TRBV12-4 with TRBJ2-2; 7 bases line up with TRBD1. There are 13 residues in the CDR3. V lost 6 bases, J lost 4 bases, and 2 bases stayed unmatched. The CDR3 reads CASRQGPTGELFF. The CDR3 nucleotides read TGTGCCAGCAGACAGGGGCCCACCGGGGAGCTGTTTTTT.

This clonotype has a count of ten or more. V usage is TRBV12-3 or TRBV12-4 and J usage is TRBJ1-2; D ambiguous. The CDR3 loop spans 13 amino acids. V dropped 3 bases and J dropped 4 bases, with 9 bases sitting between them. The CDR3 DNA sequence: TGTGCCAGCAGTTTGGGAAAGGGCTATGGCTACACCTTC. Amino acids: CASSLGKGYGYTF.

The sample holds a few counts of this clonotype. This sequence joins TRBV20-1 and TRBJ2-3; unclear D gene. The ends were cut back, 7 bases at V and 2 bases at J, with 16 bases in the middle. Germline values: CDR1 DFQATT, CDR2 SNEGSKA (reference sequence). There are 14 residues in the CDR3. Here the CDR3 reads CSETSRLFTDTQYF. The DNA for the CDR3 is TGCAGTGAGACCTCTCGTCTTTTCACAGATACGCAGTATTTT.

The chain has TRBV28 and TRBJ2-7; TRBD1 agrees at 11 bases. This CDR3 is built from 17 residues. The germline V gene encodes CDR1 MDHEN and CDR2 SYDVKM. After removal of 6 bases from V and 5 bases from J, the junction contained 15 bases not matched to a gene. As DNA, the CDR3 is TGTGCCAGCAGCGTTTTCACCGGGACAGGGGGAGGGGACGAGCAGTACTTC. It encodes CASSVFTGTGGGDEQYF.

The J gene is TRBJ2-4, the V gene TRBV20-1, with 7 nucleotides matching TRBD2. V was pared by 0 bases and J by 3 bases, with 20 bases of the junction left unmatched. This CDR3 has 20 residues. From germline, CDR1 is DFQATT and CDR2 SNEGSKA (reference sequence). CDR3 sequence: CSARDYGGRAGISDKNIQYF. For the CDR3, the DNA is TGCAGTGCTAGAGATTATGGGGGGAGGGCCGGTATCTCCGACAAAAACATTCAGTACTTC.

This clonotype was counted between two and nine times. The chain is built from TRBV10-3 and TRBJ2-5; tentatively, D is TRBD1 or TRBD2 (6 bases each). CDR1 is ENHRY, CDR2 SYGVKD, per germline. V dropped 6 bases and J dropped 3 bases, with 11 bases sitting between them. This CDR3 region has 13 residues. The CDR3 bases are TGTGCCATCAGAGGGGGGATTGAAGAGACCCAGTACTTC. It encodes CAIRGGIEETQYF.

V gene TRBV5-4 combines with J gene TRBJ1-2; D gene uncertain. Trimming removed 4 bases at V and 0 bases at J, with 7 bases between. Germline V gene sequence: CDR1 SGHNT, CDR2 YYREEE (reference sequence). This CDR3 spans 13 amino acids. CDR3 loop: CASSTIPNYGYTF. DNA for the CDR3: TGTGCCAGCAGCACAATTCCTAACTATGGCTACACCTTC.

The chain links TRBV3-1 to TRBJ2-7, with D possibly TRBD2 on 5 matching bases. The V and J ends lost 0 bases and 7 bases respectively, with 10 bases between them. Looked up from germline, CDR1 is LGHDT and CDR2 is YNNKEL (reference sequence). The CDR3 is 13 amino acids. The CDR3 spells CASSQDGRREQYV. CDR3 nucleotides: TGTGCCAGCAGCCAAGACGGCAGGAGGGAGCAGTACGTC.

The table lists this clonotype with many counts. The rearrangement joins TRBV4-2 to TRBJ2-1; TRBD2 aligns across 10 bases. This CDR3 is 18 amino acids long. With V trimmed by 2 bases and J by 8 bases, 15 bases remained unmatched. Germline lookup yields CDR1 LGHNA and CDR2 YNFKEQ. In nucleotides, the CDR3 is TGTGCCAGCAGCCAAATGGGAAATGCACTAGCGGGATTTGATGAGCAGTTCTTC. Translating gives CASSQMGNALAGFDEQFF.

The chain recombines TRBV7-9 with TRBJ2-1; possible D gene TRBD2, 6 bases. Trimming removed 1 base at V and 6 bases at J, with 19 bases between. Germline V gene sequence: CDR1 SEHNR, CDR2 FQNEAQ (reference sequence). The CDR3 length is 17 residues. The CDR3 loop reads CASSLGIGDLRPNEQFF. The CDR3 DNA sequence: TGTGCCAGCAGCTTAGGGATAGGGGACTTGAGGCCCAATGAGCAGTTCTTC.

This clonotype was counted only a few times. This chain uses TRBV4-1 with TRBJ2-7, with D possibly being TRBD2 (6 bases). The CDR3 contains 15 residues. From germline, CDR1 is MGHRA and CDR2 YSYEKL. Trimming took off 0 bases at V and 2 bases at J, with 11 bases between the two ends. The CDR3 DNA sequence: TGCGCCAGCAGCCAAGATCGGGGGACCACCTACGAGCAGTACGTC. Translated, it gives CASSQDRGTTYEQYV.